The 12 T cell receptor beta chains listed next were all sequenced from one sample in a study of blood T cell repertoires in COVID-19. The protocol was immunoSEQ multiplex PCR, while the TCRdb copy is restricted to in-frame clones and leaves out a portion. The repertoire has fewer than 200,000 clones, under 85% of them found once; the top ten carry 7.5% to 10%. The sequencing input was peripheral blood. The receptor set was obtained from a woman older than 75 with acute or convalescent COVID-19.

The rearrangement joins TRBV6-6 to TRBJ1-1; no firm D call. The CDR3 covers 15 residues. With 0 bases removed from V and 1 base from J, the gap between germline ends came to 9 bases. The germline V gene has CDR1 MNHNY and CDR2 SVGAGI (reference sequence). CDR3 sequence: CASSYSAPPNTEAFF. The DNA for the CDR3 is TGTGCCAGCAGTTACTCGGCCCCCCCGAACACTGAAGCTTTCTTT.

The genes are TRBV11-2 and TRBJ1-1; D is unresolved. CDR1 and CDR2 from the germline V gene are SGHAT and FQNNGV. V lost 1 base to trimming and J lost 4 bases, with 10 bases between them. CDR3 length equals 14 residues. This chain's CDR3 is CASSLVEGGTEAFF. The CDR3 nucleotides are TGTGCCAGCAGCTTAGTGGAGGGAGGCACTGAAGCTTTCTTT.

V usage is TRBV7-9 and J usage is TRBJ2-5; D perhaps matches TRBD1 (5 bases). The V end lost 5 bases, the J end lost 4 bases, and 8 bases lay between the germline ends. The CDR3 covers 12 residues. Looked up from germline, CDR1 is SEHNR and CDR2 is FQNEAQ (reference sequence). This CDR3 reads CASSGTGETQYF. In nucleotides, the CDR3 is TGTGCCAGCAGCGGAACAGGAGAGACCCAGTACTTC.

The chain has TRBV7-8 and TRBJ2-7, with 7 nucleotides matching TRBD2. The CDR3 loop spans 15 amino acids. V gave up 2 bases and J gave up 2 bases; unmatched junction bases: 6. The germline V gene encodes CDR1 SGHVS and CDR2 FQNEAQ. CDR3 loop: CASSLLTSSTYEQYF. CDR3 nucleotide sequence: TGTGCCAGCAGCTTATTGACTAGCTCAACCTACGAGCAGTACTTC.

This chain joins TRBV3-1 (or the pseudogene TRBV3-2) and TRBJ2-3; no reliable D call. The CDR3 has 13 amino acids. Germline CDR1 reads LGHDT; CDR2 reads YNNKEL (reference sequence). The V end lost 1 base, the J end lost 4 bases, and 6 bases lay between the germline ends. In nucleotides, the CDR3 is TGTGCCAGCAGCCAAGGGCTGGCAGATACGCAGTATTTT. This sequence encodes CASSQGLADTQYF.

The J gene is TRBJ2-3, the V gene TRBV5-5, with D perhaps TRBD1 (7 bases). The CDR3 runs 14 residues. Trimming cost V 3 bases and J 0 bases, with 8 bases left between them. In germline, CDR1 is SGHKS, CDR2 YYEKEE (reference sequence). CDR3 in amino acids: CASSSGGSTDTQYF. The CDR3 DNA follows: TGTGCCAGCAGCTCAGGGGGGAGCACAGATACGCAGTATTTT.

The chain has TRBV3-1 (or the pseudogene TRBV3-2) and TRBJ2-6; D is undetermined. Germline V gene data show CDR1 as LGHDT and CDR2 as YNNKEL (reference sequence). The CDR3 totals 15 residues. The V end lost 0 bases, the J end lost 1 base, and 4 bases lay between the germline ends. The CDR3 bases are TGTGCCAGCAGCCAAGATTTATCTGGGGCCAACGTCCTGACTTTC. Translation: CASSQDLSGANVLTF.

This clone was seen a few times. Written as DNA, the CDR3 is TGTGCCAGCAGTTCTAGGACAGTCGGGAATACGCAGTATTTT. Translating gives CASSSRTVGNTQYF. The chain combines TRBV27 with TRBJ2-3, with TRBD1 as a possible D gene (6 bases). Looked up from germline, CDR1 is MNHEY and CDR2 is SMNVEV (reference sequence). The CDR3 is made up of 14 amino acids. V dropped 4 bases and J dropped 7 bases, with 15 bases sitting between them.

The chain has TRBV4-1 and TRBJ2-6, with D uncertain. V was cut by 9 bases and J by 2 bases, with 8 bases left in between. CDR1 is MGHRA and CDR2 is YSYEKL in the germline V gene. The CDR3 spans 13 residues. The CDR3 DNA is TGCGCCAGTAAGCCCCCTGGGGCCAACGTCCTGACTTTC. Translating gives CASKPPGANVLTF.

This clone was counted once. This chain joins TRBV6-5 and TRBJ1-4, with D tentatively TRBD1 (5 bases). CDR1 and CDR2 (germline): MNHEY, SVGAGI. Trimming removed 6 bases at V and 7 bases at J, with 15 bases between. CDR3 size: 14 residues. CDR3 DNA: TGTGCCAGCAGGCTCTCGCAGGGAAGTGAAAAACTGTTTTTT. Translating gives CASRLSQGSEKLFF.

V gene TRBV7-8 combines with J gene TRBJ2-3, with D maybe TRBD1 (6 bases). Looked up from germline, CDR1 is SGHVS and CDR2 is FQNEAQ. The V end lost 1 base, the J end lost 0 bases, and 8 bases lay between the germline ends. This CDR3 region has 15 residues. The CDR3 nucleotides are TGTGCCAGCAGCTTAGTTACAGGGAGCACAGATACGCAGTATTTT. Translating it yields CASSLVTGSTDTQYF.

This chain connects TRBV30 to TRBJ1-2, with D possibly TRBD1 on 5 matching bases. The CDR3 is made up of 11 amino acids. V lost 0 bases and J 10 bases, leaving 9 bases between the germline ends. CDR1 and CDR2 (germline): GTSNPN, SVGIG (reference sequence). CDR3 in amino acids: CAWSVGGNYTF. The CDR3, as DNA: TGTGCCTGGAGTGTCGGGGGGAACTACACCTTC.